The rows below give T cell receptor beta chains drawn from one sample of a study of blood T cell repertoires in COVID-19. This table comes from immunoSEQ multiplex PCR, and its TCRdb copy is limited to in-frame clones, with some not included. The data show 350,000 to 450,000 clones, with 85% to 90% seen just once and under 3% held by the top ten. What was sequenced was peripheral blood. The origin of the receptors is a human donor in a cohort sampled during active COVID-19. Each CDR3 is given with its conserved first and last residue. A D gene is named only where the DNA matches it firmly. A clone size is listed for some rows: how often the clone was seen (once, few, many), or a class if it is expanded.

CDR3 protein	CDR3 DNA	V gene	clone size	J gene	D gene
CASSVGVRGTGELFF	TGTGCCAGCAGCGTAGGGGTTCGGGGGACCGGGGAGCTGTTTTTT	TRBV9	.	TRBJ2-2	.
CASSVGQDSGNTIYF	TGCGCCAGCAGCGTCGGACAGGACTCTGGAAACACCATATATTTT	TRBV5-1	few	TRBJ1-3	TRBD1
CASSLRPVGTYNSPLHF	TGTGCCAGCAGCTTACGGCCGGTGGGCACCTATAATTCACCCCTCCACTTT	TRBV5-6	.	TRBJ1-6	.
CASSWTGLNSPLHF	TGTGCCAGCAGCTGGACAGGGCTGAATTCACCCCTCCACTTT	TRBV5-5	once	TRBJ1-6	TRBD1
CAWSRSGREKLFF	TGTGCCTGGAGCCGGTCAGGTAGAGAAAAACTGTTTTTT	TRBV30	once	TRBJ1-4	.
CASSSKQGHGYTF	TGCGCCAGCAGCTCAAAACAGGGACACGGCTACACCTTC	TRBV5-1	.	TRBJ1-2	.
CASTGMTDTQYF	TGTGCCAGTACAGGGATGACAGATACGCAGTATTTT	TRBV19	.	TRBJ2-3	.
CASSLAGTVTGELFF	TGTGCCAGCAGCTTGGCCGGGACAGTAACCGGGGAGCTGTTTTTT	TRBV7-9	.	TRBJ2-2	TRBD1
CASSFNCFRLGQGNTGELFF	TGTGCCAGCAGCTTTAATTGTTTTAGGTTAGGACAGGGGAACACCGGGGAGCTGTTTTTT	TRBV11-3	.	TRBJ2-2	TRBD1
CASGDTNTEAFF	TGTGCCAGCGGGGACACTAACACTGAAGCTTTCTTT	TRBV6-6	.	TRBJ1-1	.
CASSRITGGSGEQYF	TGCGCCAGCAGCCGGATCACAGGGGGCTCAGGCGAGCAGTACTTC	TRBV5-1	.	TRBJ2-7	TRBD1
CASSLWAPSSYNEQFF	TGTGCCAGCAGTTTATGGGCCCCCAGCTCCTACAATGAGCAGTTCTTC	TRBV28	.	TRBJ2-1	.
CAISGGRDRASGNTIYF	TGTGCCATCAGCGGGGGACGGGACAGGGCCTCTGGAAACACCATATATTTT	TRBV10-3	.	TRBJ1-3	TRBD1
CASLEGGYQETQYF	TGTGCCAGCTTGGAGGGAGGGTACCAAGAGACCCAGTACTTC	TRBV6-5	.	TRBJ2-5	TRBD2
CASSLDSGAGDTQYF	TGCGCCAGCAGCTTGGATTCAGGGGCAGGAGATACGCAGTATTTT	TRBV5-1	.	TRBJ2-3	.
CSVGPGVKTQYF	TGCAGCGTTGGCCCGGGAGTCAAGACCCAGTACTTC	TRBV29-1	.	TRBJ2-5	.
CASSSTGGNTEAFF	TGTGCCAGCAGCTCGACAGGGGGTAACACTGAAGCTTTCTTT	TRBV7-3	.	TRBJ1-1	TRBD1
CASSLNGAGAYNEQFF	TGTGCCAGCAGCTTAAATGGAGCGGGGGCTTACAATGAGCAGTTCTTC	TRBV7-3	.	TRBJ2-1	TRBD2
CASSLAGQGGKKNEKLFF	TGTGCCAGCAGTTTAGCGGGACAGGGCGGTAAGAAAAATGAAAAACTGTTTTTT	TRBV28	.	TRBJ1-4	TRBD1
CASSQAPMLYEQYF	TGCGCCAGCAGCCAAGCGCCTATGCTGTACGAGCAGTACTTC	TRBV4-1	.	TRBJ2-7	.
CATSTSRGREQFF	TGTGCCACCAGCACCTCGAGGGGGCGTGAGCAGTTCTTC	TRBV15	once	TRBJ2-1	TRBD1
CASSSSLRYNEQFF	TGTGCCAGCAGCTCCTCCTTGAGGTACAATGAGCAGTTCTTC	TRBV13	.	TRBJ2-1	.
CASSLEPDTSYEQYF	TGTGCCAGCAGCTTAGAGCCGGACACGTCCTACGAGCAGTACTTC	TRBV7-6	.	TRBJ2-7	.
CASSPYPGTGDPGREKLFF	TGCGCCAGCAGTCCCTACCCCGGGACAGGGGACCCCGGTAGGGAAAAACTGTTTTTT	TRBV23-1	.	TRBJ1-4	TRBD1
CASSETSGSADTQYF	TGTGCCAGCAGCGAGACTAGCGGGAGTGCAGATACGCAGTATTTT	TRBV9	.	TRBJ2-3	TRBD2
CASSLSVRGDYGYTF	TGTGCCAGCAGCTTATCGGTCAGGGGAGACTATGGCTACACCTTC	TRBV7-9	.	TRBJ1-2	.
CASSQGAGTEAFF	TGCGCCAGCAGCCAAGGGGCGGGGACTGAAGCTTTCTTT	TRBV4-1	.	TRBJ1-1	.